Listed below are T cell receptor beta chains from one sample, sequenced in a study of blood T cell repertoires in COVID-19. Assay used: immunoSEQ multiplex PCR; TCRdb lists only in-frame clones, some missing. The data show 50,000 to 70,000 clones, around 84% seen once. Sequencing was performed on peripheral blood. The receptors stem from a human donor with active COVID-19. The donor label of this sample is uncertain. Each CDR3 is given without its conserved first and last residue.

TRBV25-1 | ASSDKREGNTGELF
TRBV5-1 | ASSPGQLFSNQPQH
TRBV7-9 | ASSPPDYPNTDTQY
TRBV7-3 | ASSRTDYNEQF
TRBV6-1 | ASSEEPGGTNYGYT
TRBV27 | ASSYIPGTGEDEQY
TRBV5-4 | ASSSPSGGGYEQF
TRBV9 | ASGDRAVNGYT
TRBV10-3 | AISVGGGNQPQH
TRBV9 | ASSVGGRAGDEQF
TRBV29-1 | SVGTGNYGYT
TRBV7-2 | ASSSSALAGELY
TRBV7-8 | ASVSGSLGTDTQY
TRBV12-5 | ASGLVSTGGTDTQY
TRBV18 | ASSPPGQGAGYT
TRBV14 | ASSQDIFLSGANVLT
TRBV28 | ASSSGGSYGYT
TRBV27 | ASSFEGGRYNEQF
TRBV5-1 | ASSPGDTDTQY
TRBV27 | ASKGWGSGANEKLF
TRBV6-5 | ASKQGYNSNQPQH
TRBV6-6 | ASSNSRGKTGNTIY